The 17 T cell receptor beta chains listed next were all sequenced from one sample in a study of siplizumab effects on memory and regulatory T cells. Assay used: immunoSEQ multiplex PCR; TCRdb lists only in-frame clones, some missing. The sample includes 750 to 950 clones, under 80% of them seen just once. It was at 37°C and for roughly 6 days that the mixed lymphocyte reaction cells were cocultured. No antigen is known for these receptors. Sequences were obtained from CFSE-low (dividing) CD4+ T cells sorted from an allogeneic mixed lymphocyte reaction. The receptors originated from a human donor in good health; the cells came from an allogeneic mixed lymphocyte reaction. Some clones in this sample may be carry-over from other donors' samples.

The CDR3, as DNA: TGTGCCAGCTCACCGGGGGACAGGGACGAGTATGCCACTGAAGCTTTCTTT. It translates to CASSPGDRDEYATEAFF. The chain joins TRBV18 to TRBJ1-1; TRBD1 aligns across 9 bases. The CDR3 has 17 amino acids. From germline, CDR1 is KGHSH and CDR2 LQKENI. V lost 3 bases, J lost 4 bases, and 12 bases stayed unmatched.

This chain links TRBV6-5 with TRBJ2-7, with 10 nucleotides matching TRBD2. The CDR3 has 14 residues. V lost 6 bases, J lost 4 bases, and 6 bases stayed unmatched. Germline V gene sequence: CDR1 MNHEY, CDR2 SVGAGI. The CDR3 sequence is CASRASGSPYEQYF. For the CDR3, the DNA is TGTGCCAGCAGGGCTAGCGGGAGTCCTTACGAGCAGTACTTC.

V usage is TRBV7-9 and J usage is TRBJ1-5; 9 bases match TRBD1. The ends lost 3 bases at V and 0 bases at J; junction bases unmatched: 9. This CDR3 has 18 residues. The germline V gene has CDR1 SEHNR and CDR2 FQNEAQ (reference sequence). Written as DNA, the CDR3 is TGTGCCAGCAGCTTGACGGGACAGGGTATATATAGCAATCAGCCCCAGCATTTT. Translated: CASSLTGQGIYSNQPQHF. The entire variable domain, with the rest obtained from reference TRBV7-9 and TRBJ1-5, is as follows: DTGVSQNPRHKITKRGQNVTFRCDPISEHNRLYWYRQTLGQGPEFLTYFQNEAQLEKSRLLSDRFSAERPKGSFSTLEIQRTEQGDSAMYLCASSLTGQGIYSNQPQHFGDGTRLSIL.

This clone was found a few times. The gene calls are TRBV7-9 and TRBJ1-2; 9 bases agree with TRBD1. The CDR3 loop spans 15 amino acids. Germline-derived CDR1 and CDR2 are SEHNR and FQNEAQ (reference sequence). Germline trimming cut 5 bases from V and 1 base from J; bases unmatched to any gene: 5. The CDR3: CASSPRTGDNYGYTF. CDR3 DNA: TGTGCCAGCAGCCCACGGACAGGGGATAACTATGGCTACACCTTC.

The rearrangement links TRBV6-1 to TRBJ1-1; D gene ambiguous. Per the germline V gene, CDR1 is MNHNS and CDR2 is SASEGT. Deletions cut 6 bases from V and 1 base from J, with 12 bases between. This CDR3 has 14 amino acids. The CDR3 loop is CASSRAITNTEAFF. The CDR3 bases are TGTGCCAGCAGCAGAGCTATCACGAACACTGAAGCTTTCTTT.

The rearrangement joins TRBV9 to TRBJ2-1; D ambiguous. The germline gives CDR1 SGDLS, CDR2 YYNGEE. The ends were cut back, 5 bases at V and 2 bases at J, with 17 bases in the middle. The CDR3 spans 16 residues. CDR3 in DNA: TGTGCCAGCAGTCGGACGCCTTCGAACACCTACAATGAGCAGTTCTTC. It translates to CASSRTPSNTYNEQFF.

CDR3 protein: CASSGQGFSYNEQFF. The CDR3 region has the DNA TGTGCCAGCAGCGGACAGGGATTCTCCTACAATGAGCAGTTCTTC. The V call is TRBV28, the J call TRBJ2-1; 8 bases map to TRBD1. The CDR3 runs to 15 residues. The trim removed 6 bases at V and 0 bases at J, leaving 4 bases unmatched. CDR1 is MDHEN, CDR2 SYDVKM, per germline.

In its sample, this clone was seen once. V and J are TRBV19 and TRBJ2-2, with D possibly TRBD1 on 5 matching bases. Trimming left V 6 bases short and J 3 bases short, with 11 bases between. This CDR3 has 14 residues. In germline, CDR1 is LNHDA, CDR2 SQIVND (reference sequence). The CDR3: CASRTVRDTGELFF. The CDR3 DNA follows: TGTGCCAGTAGGACAGTGAGAGACACCGGGGAGCTGTTTTTT.

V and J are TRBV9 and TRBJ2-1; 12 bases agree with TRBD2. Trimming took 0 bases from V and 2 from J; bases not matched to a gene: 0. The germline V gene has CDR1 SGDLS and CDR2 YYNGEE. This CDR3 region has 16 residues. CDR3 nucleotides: TGTGCCAGCAGCGTAGGACTAGCGGGAGCCTACAATGAGCAGTTCTTC. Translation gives CASSVGLAGAYNEQFF.

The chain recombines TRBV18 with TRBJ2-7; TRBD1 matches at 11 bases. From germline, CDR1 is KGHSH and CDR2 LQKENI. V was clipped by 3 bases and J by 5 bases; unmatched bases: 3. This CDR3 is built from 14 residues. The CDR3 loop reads CASSPGQGGHEQYF. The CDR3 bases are TGTGCCAGCTCACCGGGACAGGGGGGCCACGAGCAGTACTTC.

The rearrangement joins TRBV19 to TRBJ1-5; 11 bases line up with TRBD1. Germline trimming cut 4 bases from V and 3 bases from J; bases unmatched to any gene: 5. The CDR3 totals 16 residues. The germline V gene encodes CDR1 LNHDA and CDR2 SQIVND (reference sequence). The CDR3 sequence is CASSRLDRGLNQPQHF. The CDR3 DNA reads TGTGCCAGTAGTAGGCTGGACAGGGGGCTCAATCAGCCCCAGCATTTT.

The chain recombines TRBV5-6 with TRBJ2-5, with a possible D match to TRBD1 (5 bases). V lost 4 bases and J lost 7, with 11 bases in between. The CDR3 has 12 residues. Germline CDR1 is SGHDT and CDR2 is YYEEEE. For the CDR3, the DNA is TGTGCCAGCAGCCCGGAGCAGGGGACCCAGTACTTC. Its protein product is CASSPEQGTQYF.

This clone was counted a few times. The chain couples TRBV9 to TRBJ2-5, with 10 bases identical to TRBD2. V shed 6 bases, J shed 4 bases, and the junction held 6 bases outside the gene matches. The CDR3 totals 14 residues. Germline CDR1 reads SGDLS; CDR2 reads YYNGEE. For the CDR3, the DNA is TGTGCCAGCAACCCTAGCGGGAGATCAGAGACCCAGTACTTC. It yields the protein CASNPSGRSETQYF.

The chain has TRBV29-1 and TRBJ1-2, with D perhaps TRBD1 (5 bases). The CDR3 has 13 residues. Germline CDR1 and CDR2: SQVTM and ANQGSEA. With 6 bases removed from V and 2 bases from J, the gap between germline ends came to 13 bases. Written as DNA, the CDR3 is TGCAGCGTCTCCCCGGACAAGAACTATGGCTACACCTTC. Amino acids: CSVSPDKNYGYTF. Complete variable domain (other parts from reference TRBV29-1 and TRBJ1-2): SAVISQKPSRDICQRGTSLTIQCQVDSQVTMMFWYRQQPGQSLTLIATANQGSEATYESGFVIDKFPISRPNLTFSTLTVSNMSPEDSSIYLCSVSPDKNYGYTFGSGTRLTVV.

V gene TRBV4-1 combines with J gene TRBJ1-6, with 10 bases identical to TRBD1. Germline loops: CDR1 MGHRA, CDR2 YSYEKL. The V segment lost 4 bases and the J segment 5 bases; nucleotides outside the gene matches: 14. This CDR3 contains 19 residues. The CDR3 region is CASSLRPTGGEPDNSPLHF. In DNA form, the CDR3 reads TGCGCCAGCAGCCTAAGGCCGACAGGGGGCGAGCCCGATAATTCACCCCTCCACTTT.

The CDR3 region is CATSRDRLPNNEQFF. CDR3 in DNA: TGTGCCACCAGCAGAGATAGGCTTCCAAACAATGAGCAGTTCTTC. This chain joins TRBV15 and TRBJ2-1; D call uncertain. The CDR3 totals 15 residues. Trimming took off 0 bases at V and 5 bases at J, with 11 bases between the two ends. Germline V gives CDR1 LNHNV, CDR2 YYDKDF (reference sequence).

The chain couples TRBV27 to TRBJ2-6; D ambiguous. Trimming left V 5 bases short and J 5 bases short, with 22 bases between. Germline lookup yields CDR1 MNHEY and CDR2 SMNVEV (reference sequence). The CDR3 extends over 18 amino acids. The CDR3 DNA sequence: TGTGCCAGCAGTAGCAAGAACTGGCTACAAAGTCGGGCCAACGTCCTGACTTTC. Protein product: CASSSKNWLQSRANVLTF.